These T cell receptor beta chains were read from a single sample in a study of CD8+ T cells in alopecia areata. Sequenced by immunoSEQ multiplex PCR; TCRdb stores in-frame clones only, minus some. The table includes about 180,000 clones, approximately 62% detected once. Sequencing was performed on CD4+ T cells sorted from blood, taken at week 0. The receptor set was obtained from a human donor with alopecia areata. Each CDR3 is given with its conserved first and last residue. A D gene is named only where the DNA matches it firmly. Expanded clones get a size class; other rows say once, few or many, or leave the size out.

v_call	j_call	clone_size	d_call	cdr3_nt	cdr3_aa
TRBV4-2	TRBJ2-3	-	-	TGTGCCAGCAGCCAAGGTGATACGCAGTATTTT	CASSQGDTQYF
TRBV5-1	TRBJ2-1	-	-	TGCGCCAGCAGCTTGGAGAGTGAGCAGTTCTTC	CASSLESEQFF
TRBV9	TRBJ2-1	-	-	TGTGCCAGCAGCCCACTCCCGCCCCAGCCCGGGGCAGCCTACAATGAGCAGTTCTTC	CASSPLPPQPGAAYNEQFF
TRBV29-1	TRBJ2-5	-	TRBD2	TGCAGCGTTGGACTAGCGGGGCCCCGGGAGACCCAGTACTTC	CSVGLAGPRETQYF
TRBV29-1	TRBJ2-3	-	-	TGCAGCGTTGGCGGTCGGGCCTCAGATACGCAGTATTTT	CSVGGRASDTQYF
TRBV30	TRBJ1-1	few	-	TGTGCCTGGAGTGCACAGTACACTGAAGCTTTCTTT	CAWSAQYTEAFF
TRBV29-1	TRBJ1-2	-	TRBD1	TGCAGCGTTGAAGAACCGGGACAGGGTAACTATGGCTACACCTTC	CSVEEPGQGNYGYTF
TRBV25-1	TRBJ2-1	-	TRBD2	TGTGCCAGCAGTCGCCATGGGTTTAGCGGGGGGGCCAATGAGCAGTTCTTC	CASSRHGFSGGANEQFF
TRBV30	TRBJ1-2	-	TRBD1	TGTGCCCACTTCGAGGGGACAGCCTATGGCTACACCTTC	CAHFEGTAYGYTF
TRBV27	TRBJ2-2	-	-	TGTGCCAGCTCGGGGCTCACCGGGGAGCTGTTTTTT	CASSGLTGELFF
TRBV10-2	TRBJ2-7	-	TRBD2	TGCGCCAGCAGTGGGGGACTAGGCCACGAGCAGTACTTC	CASSGGLGHEQYF
TRBV29-1	TRBJ2-5	once	TRBD2	TGCAGCGTCGGACTAGCGGTCCAAGAGACCCAGTACTTC	CSVGLAVQETQYF
TRBV5-1	TRBJ1-2	-	TRBD1	TGCGCCAGCAGCACGGACAGGGCCTATGGCTACACCTTC	CASSTDRAYGYTF
TRBV21-1	TRBJ1-5	many	-	TGTGCCTTAGGGGGCGCTGATCAGCCCCAGCATTTT	CALGGADQPQHF
TRBV2	TRBJ1-1	-	TRBD1	TGTGCCAGCAGGGGACAGGGAAGCGGCACTGAAGCTTTCTTT	CASRGQGSGTEAFF
TRBV19	TRBJ1-6	few	-	TGTGCCAGTAGTGAGTCCTTCGATAATTCACCCCTCCACTTT	CASSESFDNSPLHF
TRBV29-1	TRBJ1-2	few	-	TGCAGCGTTGACCAGGAGAGAAACGGCTATGGCTACACCTTC	CSVDQERNGYGYTF
TRBV30	TRBJ2-5	-	TRBD2	TGTGCCTGGAGTGCCCTAGCGGGGGAGACCCAGTACTTC	CAWSALAGETQYF
TRBV12-5	TRBJ2-4	-	TRBD1	TGTGCTAGTGGTTTGGTAAGGGACAGCTTAGCCAAAAACATTCAGTACTTC	CASGLVRDSLAKNIQYF
TRBV5-1	TRBJ1-2	-	-	TGCGCCAGCAGCTTGGCCCCCGGGCCGGGAGATGGCTACACCTTC	CASSLAPGPGDGYTF
TRBV5-1	TRBJ2-5	-	TRBD1	TGCGCCAGCAGCTCGGGACAGCCGACGGAGACCCAGTACTTC	CASSSGQPTETQYF
TRBV29-1	TRBJ2-7	-	TRBD1	TGCAGCGTTGAAAACAGGGGATCCCACGAGCAGTACTTC	CSVENRGSHEQYF
TRBV7-6	TRBJ2-5	-	-	TGTGCCAGCAGCTTAGCAGAGACCCAGTACTTC	CASSLAETQYF
TRBV29-1	TRBJ1-2	-	TRBD1	TGCAGCGTTGAGGGGACAGTGATTGGCTACACCTTC	CSVEGTVIGYTF
TRBV30	TRBJ1-2	-	-	TGTGCCTGGACCCAGTCGATGGGACCTGGCTACACCTTC	CAWTQSMGPGYTF
TRBV20-1	TRBJ1-4	-	-	TGCAGTGCTAGAGGGCAGGAAAAACTGTTTTTT	CSARGQEKLFF
TRBV15	TRBJ2-7	-	-	TGTGCCACCAGCCGCCCTGGGGCCTACGAGCAGTACTTC	CATSRPGAYEQYF
TRBV5-4	TRBJ2-7	-	-	TGTGCCAGCAGCTTGGATACAGGGACCTACGAGCAGTACTTC	CASSLDTGTYEQYF
TRBV7-2	TRBJ2-7	-	TRBD1	TGTGCCAGCAGCGGTACAGGGGGGCACTACGAGCAGTACTTC	CASSGTGGHYEQYF
TRBV25-1	TRBJ1-6	-	-	TGTGCCAGCAGTGGATTTGGGAATTCACCCCTCCACTTT	CASSGFGNSPLHF